This T cell receptor (beta chain) derives from a study of blood T cell repertoires in COVID-19. The count of this clone is one. Only in-frame clones appear in the TCRdb table, and some are missing; sequencing was by immunoSEQ multiplex PCR. The data show about 220,000 clones, roughly nine tenths seen once. The CDR3 sequence is 19 residues long. CDR1 and CDR2 (germline): SGHRS, YFSETQ. The ends lost 0 bases at V and 0 bases at J; junction bases unmatched: 11. V and J are TRBV5-1 and TRBJ2-1; TRBD1 agrees at 8 bases. The sequenced sample was PBMCs or T cells enriched from blood (not recorded which). The clonotype was recovered from a young woman who had recovered from COVID-19. The CDR3 DNA is TGCGCCAGCAGCTTGGACCCCCAGGGGGCGTATAGCTCCTACAATGAGCAGTTCTTC. Its protein product is CASSLDPQGAYSSYNEQFF.